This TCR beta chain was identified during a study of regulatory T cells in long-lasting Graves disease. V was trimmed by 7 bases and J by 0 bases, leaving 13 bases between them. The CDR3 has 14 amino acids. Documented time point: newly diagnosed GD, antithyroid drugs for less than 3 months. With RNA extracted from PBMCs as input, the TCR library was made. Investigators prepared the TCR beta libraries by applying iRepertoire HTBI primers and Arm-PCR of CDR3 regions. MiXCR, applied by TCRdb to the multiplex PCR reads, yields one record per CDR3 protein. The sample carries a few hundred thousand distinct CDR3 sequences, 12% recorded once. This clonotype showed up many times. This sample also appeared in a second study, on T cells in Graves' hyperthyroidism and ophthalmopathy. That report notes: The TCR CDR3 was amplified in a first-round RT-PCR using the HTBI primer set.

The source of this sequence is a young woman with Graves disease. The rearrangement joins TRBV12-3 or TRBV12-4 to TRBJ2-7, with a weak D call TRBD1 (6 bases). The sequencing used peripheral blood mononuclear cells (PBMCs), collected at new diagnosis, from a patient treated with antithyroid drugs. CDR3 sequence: CASMGAASSYEQYF. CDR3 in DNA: TGTGCCAGCATGGGGGCAGCGAGCTCCTACGAGCAGTACTTC.